This T cell receptor beta chain originates from a study of blood T cell repertoires in COVID-19. The CDR3 totals 12 residues. With 4 bases removed from V and 8 bases from J, the gap between germline ends came to 8 bases. Germline V gene lookup returns CDR1 MGHRA and CDR2 YSYEKL. This clone was recorded once. Per the original methods: The assay estimated nucleated cells by amplifying reference gene primers. The table came from immunoSEQ multiplex PCR; TCRdb's copy has only in-frame clones and leaves some out. V, J and clone size are taken as reported in that table, and D and trimming were inferred from the DNA itself. Found here are 250,000 to 300,000 clones, 88% of them singletons; the top ten hold 0.75% to 1%. Grouping used clinical history reported by participants in a survey and questionnaire. Two negative PCRs, clearance, or symptom resolution characterized the recovered Cohort 3 donors.

The rearrangement joins TRBV4-1 to TRBJ1-4; no clear D. The TCR originated in a woman in her 30s who had recovered from COVID-19. The sequenced sample was PBMCs or T cells enriched from blood (not recorded which). The CDR3 protein is CASSPPQEKLFF. The CDR3 DNA is TGCGCCAGCAGCCCCCCTCAGGAAAAACTGTTTTTT.